The source of this T cell receptor (beta chain) is a study of blood T cells in healthy people across ages. Germline V gives CDR1 MNHEY, CDR2 SVGAGI. The V and J ends lost 2 bases and 4 bases, in that order; junction bases with no gene match: 3. This CDR3 has 14 amino acids. A second about 7 to 12 cycle PCR used barcoded and J-beta primers. A 12-random-nucleotide template-switch adaptor tagged each cDNA molecule. A single record per CDR3 protein comes from TCRdb applying MiXCR to the 5' RACE reads. Of about 1,000,000 distinct CDR3 sequences detected, around 43% appear once; the ten largest clones hold approximately 17%.

The receptor was isolated from a woman aged 60-75 years in good health. V is TRBV6-5 and J is TRBJ2-7; TRBD2 matches 9 bases. The source material was blood. CDR3 DNA: TGTGCCAGCAGTTACAGCGGGAGGCTTTACGAGCAGTACTTC. Protein sequence: CASSYSGRLYEQYF.